Below are 30 T cell receptor beta chains sequenced from a single sample in a study of cytotoxic CD8 clonotypes in ibrutinib-treated CLL. TCRdb's copy holds only in-frame clones and misses some; the assay was immunoSEQ multiplex PCR. This sample has roughly 220,000 clones, with just over 70% found just once. Here the sequenced sample was PBMCs, taken after 12 months of ibrutinib treatment. These receptors were collected from a human donor with chronic lymphocytic leukemia.

CDR3: CASSFSGTTSLYNEQFF. CDR3 coding DNA: TGCGCCAGCAGCTTCTCCGGGACGACCTCTCTTTACAATGAGCAGTTCTTC. V and J are TRBV5-1 and TRBJ2-1, with D perhaps being TRBD1 or TRBD2 (5 bases each). CDR1 SGHRS and CDR2 YFSETQ come from the germline V gene. This CDR3 is 17 amino acids long. V lost 2 bases to trimming and J lost 4 bases, with 19 bases between them.

The gene calls are TRBV4-3 and TRBJ2-7; 8 bases match TRBD2. The germline CDR1 and CDR2 sequences are LGHNA and YSLEER. This CDR3 is 16 amino acids long. The junction had 4 bases not matched to a gene; V was cut back by 0 bases and J by 0 bases. Written as DNA, the CDR3 is TGCGCCAGCAGCCAAGAGCGGGAGGTGAGCTCCTACGAGCAGTACTTC. Its translation: CASSQEREVSSYEQYF.

The rearrangement links TRBV5-1 to TRBJ1-1, with D possibly matching TRBD1 (6 bases). Looked up from germline, CDR1 is SGHRS and CDR2 is YFSETQ. Trimming left V 6 bases short and J 6 bases short, with 18 bases between. The CDR3 loop spans 14 amino acids. The CDR3 bases are TGCGCCAGCACCAACCCGCGGGGGGCGGCTGAAGCTTTCTTT. As protein: CASTNPRGAAEAFF.

V usage is TRBV7-2 and J usage is TRBJ2-7; no clear D. The CDR3 extends over 13 amino acids. V lost 1 base and J lost 5, with 9 bases in between. Germline V CDR1 and CDR2: SGHTA, FQGNSA. CDR3 sequence (DNA): TGTGCCAGCAGCTTAGGGTCGGGTGACGAGCAGTACTTC. Translating gives CASSLGSGDEQYF.

The chain recombines TRBV7-3 with TRBJ2-1; D may be TRBD2 (6 bases). Trimming took off 3 bases at V and 6 bases at J, with 12 bases between the two ends. Germline V gives CDR1 SGHTA, CDR2 FQGTGA. This CDR3 has 14 amino acids. CDR3 DNA sequence: TGTGCCAGCAGCTTTGGGGGAGGTGGCAATGAGCAGTTCTTC. Its protein is CASSFGGGGNEQFF.

As for this clone: One end of the junction is discordant with germline, which a read error may explain. Other DNA sequences within the sample encode an identical CDR3. This rearrangement joins TRBV5-4 to TRBJ2-1; TRBD2 matches 9 bases. Germline CDR1 and CDR2: SGHNT and YYREEE (reference sequence). The CDR3 sequence is 16 residues long. The CDR3 is CASSPLAGASYNEQFF. DNA for the CDR3: TGTGCCAGCAGCCCATTAGCGGGGGCCTCCTACAATGAGCAATTCTTC.

This clone was seen a few times. V usage is TRBV5-1 and J usage is TRBJ1-4; TRBD1 might be the D (6 bases). This CDR3 region has 15 residues. Germline CDR1 is SGHRS and CDR2 is YFSETQ. Trimming pared 0 bases from V and 9 bases from J, leaving 15 bases between. The CDR3, as DNA: TGCGCCAGCAGCTTGGTAGGCAGGGGAGTCCAAAAACTGTTTTTT. Its translation: CASSLVGRGVQKLFF.

The CDR3 loop reads CASSPQGASAYNSPLHF. CDR3 nucleotides: TGTGCCAGCAGCCCGCAGGGGGCCAGCGCCTATAATTCACCCCTCCACTTT. J is TRBJ1-6 and V is TRBV7-2, with 8 positions matching TRBD1. CDR1 SGHTA and CDR2 FQGNSA come from the germline V gene. Germline trimming cut 5 bases from V and 2 bases from J; bases unmatched to any gene: 8. The CDR3 has 17 residues.

This clone was seen a handful of times. The chain couples TRBV25-1 to TRBJ1-4; no clear D. V was cut by 5 bases and J by 14 bases, with 18 bases left in between. Germline V gene sequence: CDR1 MGHDK, CDR2 SYGVNS. The CDR3 has 13 residues. The CDR3 bases are TGTGCCAGCAGTCCATTTAGGGCAGAAACGCTGTTTTTT. Amino acids: CASSPFRAETLFF.

V gene TRBV5-8 combines with J gene TRBJ1-5; no clear D gene. V lost 5 bases to trimming and J lost 3 bases, with 15 bases between them. Germline CDR1 SGHTS, CDR2 YDEGEE. The CDR3 contains 15 residues. This CDR3 is CASRALGTDNQPQHF. The CDR3 DNA reads as TGTGCCAGCAGAGCCCTCGGCACGGACAATCAGCCCCAGCATTTT. The complete variable domain, with remaining parts taken from reference TRBV5-8 and TRBJ1-5, reads EAGVTQSPTHLIKTRGQQATLRCSPISGHTSVYWYQQALGLGLQFLLWYDEGEERNRGNFPPRFSGRQFPNYSSELNVNALELEDSALYLCASRALGTDNQPQHFGDGTRLSIL.

CDR3 region: CASSLGLPSEAFF. The DNA for the CDR3 is TGTGCCAGCAGCTTAGGCCTTCCATCTGAAGCTTTCTTT. The chain has TRBV13 and TRBJ1-1, with D unresolved. This CDR3 spans 13 amino acids. Trimming took off 0 bases at V and 6 bases at J, with 8 bases between the two ends. From germline, CDR1 is PRHDT and CDR2 FYEKMQ (reference sequence). Full variable domain (remainder filled in from reference TRBV13 and TRBJ1-1): AAGVIQSPRHLIKEKRETATLKCYPIPRHDTVYWYQQGPGQDPQFLISFYEKMQSDKGSIPDRFSAQQFSDYHSELNMSSLELGDSALYFCASSLGLPSEAFFGQGTRLTVV.

This chain uses TRBV18 with TRBJ2-7, with 8 bases identical to TRBD1. CDR1 is KGHSH, CDR2 LQKENI, per germline. The ends lost 5 bases at V and 6 bases at J; junction bases unmatched: 12. This CDR3 contains 15 residues. DNA for the CDR3: TGTGCCAGCTCATCGGACAGGGTATTGCTAGGCGAGCAGTACTTC. It is translated as CASSSDRVLLGEQYF. Full variable domain (outside the CDR3, taken from reference TRBV18 and TRBJ2-7): NAGVMQNPRHLVRRRGQEARLRCSPMKGHSHVYWYRQLPEEGLKFMVYLQKENIIDESGMPKERFSAEFPKEGPSILRIQQVVRGDSAAYFCASSSDRVLLGEQYFGPGTRLTVT.

This chain connects TRBV7-9 to TRBJ2-1; TRBD2 aligns across 9 bases. Losses at the gene ends were 5 bases for V and 6 bases for J; bases not matched to a gene: 8. Germline V gene data show CDR1 as SEHNR and CDR2 as FQNEAQ (reference sequence). The CDR3 has 15 residues. In DNA, the CDR3 is TGTGCCAGCAGCCAGGTGGCGGGGGGGCTCAATGAGCAGTTCTTC. This gives the protein CASSQVAGGLNEQFF.

This clone occurred a few times. The J gene is TRBJ2-7, the V gene TRBV2; 9 bases agree with TRBD2. The CDR3 loop spans 16 amino acids. V dropped 4 bases and J dropped 3; count of bases not matched to a gene: 10. CDR1 and CDR2 (germline): SNHLY, FYNNEI. CDR3 sequence: CASSGSQTSGLYEQYF. CDR3 bases: TGTGCCAGCAGTGGATCACAGACTAGCGGCCTCTACGAGCAGTACTTC.

This chain links TRBV7-3 with TRBJ2-1; D call uncertain. V lost 6 bases to trimming and J lost 0 bases, with 9 bases between them. The CDR3 has 14 residues. In germline, CDR1 is SGHTA, CDR2 FQGTGA. This chain's CDR3 is CASSSRSSYNEQFF. The CDR3 DNA sequence: TGTGCCAGCAGTTCTCGGAGCTCCTACAATGAGCAGTTCTTC.

The chain has TRBV20-1 and TRBJ2-7, with D perhaps TRBD2 (6 bases). V lost 6 bases and J lost 6, with 12 bases in between. Germline CDR1 and CDR2: DFQATT and SNEGSKA (reference sequence). The CDR3 is made up of 11 amino acids. The CDR3 sequence is CSAHFGSEQYF. The CDR3 bases are TGCAGTGCCCATTTCGGGAGCGAGCAGTACTTC.

V gene TRBV5-1 combines with J gene TRBJ2-7; TRBD1 matches 8 bases. This CDR3 contains 14 residues. J gave up 3 bases and V 2 bases, and 4 bases lay outside the gene matches. The V gene's germline CDR1 is SGHRS and CDR2 YFSETQ. The CDR3 DNA is TGCGCCAGCAGCTTAGGACAGGGATACTACGAGCAGTACTTC. Translation gives CASSLGQGYYEQYF. The entire variable domain, with the rest obtained from reference TRBV5-1 and TRBJ2-7, is as follows: KAGVTQTPRYLIKTRGQQVTLSCSPISGHRSVSWYQQTPGQGLQFLFEYFSETQRNKGNFPGRFSGRQFSNSRSEMNVSTLELGDSALYLCASSLGQGYYEQYFGPGTRLTVT.

The chain joins TRBV30 to TRBJ2-5; 9 bases map to TRBD2. Germline V CDR1 and CDR2: GTSNPN, SVGIG (reference sequence). The V and J ends lost 5 bases and 3 bases, in that order; junction bases with no gene match: 4. The CDR3 contains 13 residues. In nucleotides, the CDR3 is TGTGCCTGGCGCCGCGGGGGGGAAGAGACCCAGTACTTC. Translating gives CAWRRGGEETQYF.

This clone was seen many times. This chain uses TRBV11-3 with TRBJ2-1; 8 bases map to TRBD2. CDR1 SGHNT and CDR2 YENEEA come from the germline V gene. With V trimmed by 1 base and J by 8 bases, 7 bases remained unmatched. The CDR3 has 15 amino acids. Here the CDR3 DNA reads TGTGCCAGCAGCTTAGCGGGAGGGCCGGGGGATGAGCAGTTCTTC. Translated: CASSLAGGPGDEQFF.

The chain uses TRBV5-1 and TRBJ1-2; D possibly corresponds to TRBD1 (5 bases). There are 15 residues in the CDR3. V lost 0 bases to trimming and J lost 0 bases, with 9 bases between them. The V gene's germline CDR1 is SGHRS and CDR2 YFSETQ. The CDR3 DNA follows: TGCGCCAGCAGCTTGGGGGACGTTGCTAACTATGGCTACACCTTC. It translates to CASSLGDVANYGYTF.

This clone showed up just a few times. This chain connects TRBV18 to TRBJ2-3, with 8 nucleotides matching TRBD1. The V segment lost 2 bases and the J segment 13 bases; nucleotides outside the gene matches: 11. The germline V gene encodes CDR1 KGHSH and CDR2 LQKENI. The CDR3 covers 14 residues. CDR3 nucleotides: TGTGCCAGCTCACCAGACAGGGGACCCGGGTGGAAGTATTTT. Its protein is CASSPDRGPGWKYF.

This clone was counted a few times. V is TRBV30 and J is TRBJ1-1, with TRBD1 as a possible D gene (6 bases). Per germline, CDR1 GTSNPN and CDR2 SVGIG (reference sequence). The CDR3 has 13 amino acids. The V gene lost 1 base and the J gene lost 6 bases, with 12 bases spanning the gap. The CDR3 region has the DNA TGTGCCTGGAGTGGCACAGGGCTCGCTGAAGCTTTCTTT. This gives the protein CAWSGTGLAEAFF.

The J gene is TRBJ1-1, the V gene TRBV5-1, with 8 positions matching TRBD1. The CDR3 consists of 15 residues. V lost 4 bases, J lost 1 base, and 6 bases stayed unmatched. Germline CDR1 reads SGHRS; CDR2 reads YFSETQ. The CDR3 sequence: CASSLDRVRNTEAFF. The DNA of the CDR3 is TGCGCCAGCAGCCTGGACAGGGTGAGGAACACTGAAGCTTTCTTT.

The sample holds one count of this clone. The rearrangement uses TRBV27 and TRBJ1-2, with 7 bases lining up with TRBD1. The CDR3 runs 14 residues. V was clipped by 7 bases and J by 3 bases; unmatched bases: 8. CDR1 MNHEY and CDR2 SMNVEV come from the germline V gene (reference sequence). In DNA, the CDR3 is TGTGCCAGCAACCCCAGGGGGGCAGACTATGGCTACACCTTC. It specifies CASNPRGADYGYTF.

J is TRBJ2-7 and V is TRBV6-6; D might be TRBD1 (6 bases). This CDR3 contains 15 residues. Germline V gives CDR1 MNHNY, CDR2 SVGAGI (reference sequence). V was clipped by 7 bases and J by 2 bases, with 18 bases between them. CDR3 amino acids: CASKDQGILAYEQYF. DNA of the CDR3: TGTGCCAGCAAAGATCAGGGGATTCTCGCCTACGAGCAGTACTTC.

The chain uses TRBV5-6 and TRBJ1-5; the D gene is possibly TRBD1 (6 bases). Per germline, CDR1 SGHDT and CDR2 YYEEEE. Trimming left V 4 bases short and J 1 base short, with 18 bases between. This CDR3 spans 17 amino acids. In DNA, the CDR3 is TGTGCCAGCAGCCAACGATGGGGGCCGGGGAGCAATCAGCCCCAGCATTTT. This encodes CASSQRWGPGSNQPQHF.

The rearrangement joins TRBV28 to TRBJ2-7; 9 positions match TRBD1. The CDR3 covers 14 residues. Germline V gene lookup returns CDR1 MDHEN and CDR2 SYDVKM. V shed 6 bases and J 2 bases; nucleotides not matched to a gene: 5. CDR3 DNA sequence: TGTGCCAGCAGAGGACAGGGGCGAGCCTACGAGCAGTACTTC. Translation: CASRGQGRAYEQYF.

This clone was counted ten times or more. The chain has TRBV9 and TRBJ1-2; D may be TRBD1 (6 bases). Trimming stripped 0 bases from V and 0 bases from J, with 9 bases between. Per the germline V gene, CDR1 is SGDLS and CDR2 is YYNGEE. The CDR3 length is 15 residues. CDR3 in amino acids: CASSVEGGPNYGYTF. The CDR3 coding sequence is TGTGCCAGCAGCGTAGAGGGGGGACCTAACTATGGCTACACCTTC.

The J gene is TRBJ1-1, the V gene TRBV7-8; possible D gene TRBD1, 5 bases. CDR3 length: 13 residues. Between the trimmed V and J ends, which lost 4 bases and 5 bases, there was a span of 11 bases. Germline V gene data show CDR1 as SGHVS and CDR2 as FQNEAQ. The DNA of the CDR3 is TGTGCCAGCAGCTCTGACTGGGGGACTGAAGCTTTCTTT. Translating gives CASSSDWGTEAFF.

As regards this clone: This may be a read error, as it is one base from a much larger clone. V is TRBV6-4 and J is TRBJ2-3; no definite D call. This CDR3 is built from 11 residues. Germline lookup yields CDR1 MRHNA and CDR2 SNTAGT. V gave up 7 bases and J gave up 2 bases, with 4 bases separating them. The CDR3 DNA reads as TGTGCCAGCACCTACACAGATACGCAGTATTTT. Protein sequence: CASTYTDTQYF.